This T cell receptor (beta chain) was sequenced for a study of vaccination and CD4 T cells after COVID-19. Overall study: As their vaccination, participants received two doses of either BNT162b2 or mRNA-1273 vaccine.

Trimming pared 2 bases from V and 0 bases from J, leaving 5 bases between. Germline CDR1 is SGHTA and CDR2 is FQGNSA. The CDR3 totals 13 residues. This sample's time point: late sampling 161 to 241 days after vaccination in a few convalescent patients. The study, taken as a whole, reports: In convalescent patients, 304 of 307 vaccine-specific clones were mono-reactive for SARS-CoV-2 spike.

On this clonotype: Its antigen is currently unknown.

TCRdb ran MiXCR on the PCR reads and lists one entry per CDR3 protein. The sample includes under 30,000 distinct CDR3 sequences, around 49% of them seen just once. This TCR was recovered from a human donor who had recovered from COVID-19. The chain combines TRBV7-2 with TRBJ2-7; D is unclear. The source was CD4+ T cells from blood, collected about 7 months after SARS-CoV-2 vaccination. The CDR3 reads CASSLPYSYEQYF. CDR3 bases: TGTGCCAGCAGCTTACCGTACTCCTACGAGCAGTACTTC.